The 17 T cell receptor beta chains below were found in one sample sequenced in a study of identical twins. TCRdb reprocessed the 5' RACE reads via MiXCR and lists one record per CDR3 protein. Of about 530,000 distinct CDR3 sequences in the sample, about 20% were seen once. The same data also contributed to another study, on yellow fever vaccine responses in identical twins.

Sequenced: CD4+ T cells sorted from blood. These receptors came from a woman aged 18-29 years in good health.

This clonotype was seen a few times. This chain joins TRBV4-1 and TRBJ2-2, with a possible D match to TRBD2 (5 bases). The CDR3 is made up of 14 amino acids. With 2 bases removed from V and 7 bases from J, the gap between germline ends came to 11 bases. Germline CDR1 is MGHRA and CDR2 is YSYEKL. The CDR3 sequence: CASSQLGAGGELFF. CDR3 nucleotides: TGCGCCAGCAGCCAACTGGGTGCGGGCGGGGAGCTGTTTTTT.

The table lists this clonotype with a few counts. DNA for the CDR3: TGCAGTGCTAGATCCCCGACAGGGACTAGCACAGATACGCAGTATTTT. Amino acid sequence: CSARSPTGTSTDTQYF. The V call is TRBV20-1, the J call TRBJ2-3; possible D gene TRBD1, 7 bases. The germline gives CDR1 DFQATT, CDR2 SNEGSKA (reference sequence). The V and J ends lost 2 bases and 0 bases respectively, with 15 bases between them. This CDR3 is built from 16 residues.

As concerns this clonotype: A much larger clone is a single base away; this may be a read error. The chain carries TRBV7-7 and TRBJ2-7, with 13 bases aligning to TRBD2. After removal of 5 bases from V and 2 bases from J, the junction contained 6 bases not matched to a gene. The germline V gene has CDR1 SSHAT and CDR2 FNYEAQ (reference sequence). The CDR3 runs 16 residues. In DNA, the CDR3 is TGTGCCAGCAGCCCGGGACTAGCGGGAAACACCTACGAGCAGTACTTC. It yields the protein CASSPGLAGNTYEQYF.

This clonotype came up a few times. The chain combines TRBV7-2 with TRBJ2-7; 13 bases align to TRBD2. The junction had 7 bases not matched to a gene; V was cut back by 5 bases and J by 3 bases. The CDR3 spans 16 residues. The germline V gene encodes CDR1 SGHTA and CDR2 FQGNSA. The CDR3 sequence: CASSPSRLAGGYEQYF. Written as DNA, the CDR3 is TGTGCCAGCAGCCCCAGCCGACTAGCGGGAGGCTACGAGCAGTACTTC.

Only a few counts were recorded for this clonotype. The V gene is TRBV25-1, the J gene TRBJ2-7; 11 positions match TRBD2. CDR3 length equals 14 residues. V gave up 5 bases and J gave up 5 bases; unmatched junction bases: 5. Germline loops: CDR1 MGHDK, CDR2 SYGVNS. For the CDR3, the DNA is TGTGCCAGCAGTCGGACTAGCGGGCGCGACGAGCAGTACTTC. Residues: CASSRTSGRDEQYF.

This sequence joins TRBV4-2 and TRBJ2-7; D gene ambiguous. In germline, CDR1 is LGHNA, CDR2 YNFKEQ. Trimming took 0 bases from V and 4 from J, leaving 13 bases between them. This CDR3 region has 15 residues. CDR3 amino acids: CASSQDGSAVYEQYF. DNA of the CDR3: TGTGCCAGCAGCCAAGATGGAAGCGCTGTGTACGAGCAGTACTTC.

A few counts support this clonotype. CDR3 DNA: TGTGCCAGCAGCTTAGGGGATAGTTCCTTATCCTACAATGAGCAGTTCTTC. The encoded protein is CASSLGDSSLSYNEQFF. V and J are TRBV7-2 and TRBJ2-1; D gene unclear. This CDR3 region has 17 residues. Looked up from germline, CDR1 is SGHTA and CDR2 is FQGNSA. Trimming pared 1 base from V and 1 base from J, leaving 14 bases between.

This clonotype was seen a few times. The chain is built from TRBV20-1 and TRBJ2-5, with 11 bases lining up with TRBD2. The CDR3 totals 13 residues. V gave up 6 bases and J gave up 3 bases; unmatched junction bases: 3. Per the germline V gene, CDR1 is DFQATT and CDR2 is SNEGSKA (reference sequence). The CDR3 spells CSAPTSGKETQYF. In DNA form, the CDR3 reads TGCAGTGCACCGACTAGCGGGAAAGAGACCCAGTACTTC.

This clonotype was counted between two and nine times. The J gene is TRBJ2-3, the V gene TRBV5-1; 9 bases align to TRBD2. Germline CDR1 and CDR2: SGHRS and YFSETQ. The V gene end was trimmed by 2 bases and the J gene end by 4 bases; junction bases not matched to a gene: 8. CDR3 length: 16 amino acids. The CDR3, as DNA: TGCGCCAGCAGCTTCGGTGGTAGCGGGAGCTCAGATACGCAGTATTTT. This translates into CASSFGGSGSSDTQYF.

This rearrangement joins TRBV7-3 to TRBJ2-2, with D possibly TRBD2 on 7 matching bases. V lost 5 bases and J lost 10, with 17 bases in between. Germline V CDR1 and CDR2: SGHTA, FQGTGA. CDR3 length: 14 residues. CDR3 sequence: CASSPAGADPELFF. CDR3 coding DNA: TGTGCCAGCAGCCCCGCGGGGGCGGACCCGGAGCTGTTTTTT.

The sample holds a few counts of this clonotype. V is TRBV3-1 and J is TRBJ2-7; D possibly corresponds to TRBD2 (5 bases). This CDR3 is built from 12 residues. Trimming removed 4 bases at V and 3 bases at J, with 7 bases between. Germline lookup yields CDR1 LGHDT and CDR2 YNNKEL (reference sequence). The CDR3 DNA reads TGTGCCAGCAGCCTACTAGGCTACGAGCAGTACTTC. Protein product: CASSLLGYEQYF.

The chain is built from TRBV24-1 and TRBJ2-1, with D possibly being TRBD2 (5 bases). Germline CDR1 KGHDR, CDR2 SFDVKD. Trimming took 10 bases from V and 10 from J, leaving 16 bases between them. The CDR3 spans 12 residues. CDR3 residues: CATRALRGEQFF. The CDR3 DNA reads as TGTGCCACACGAGCCCTGAGAGGGGAGCAGTTCTTC.

The V call is TRBV28, the J call TRBJ2-1; D might be TRBD2 (6 bases). Germline V CDR1 and CDR2: MDHEN, SYDVKM. The ends were cut back, 2 bases at V and 7 bases at J, with 12 bases in the middle. The CDR3 consists of 14 residues. The CDR3 protein is CASSLGGNSNEQFF. CDR3 DNA sequence: TGTGCCAGCAGTTTAGGGGGGAATTCAAATGAGCAGTTCTTC. The complete variable domain, with remaining parts taken from reference TRBV28 and TRBJ2-1, reads DVKVTQSSRYLVKRTGEKVFLECVQDMDHENMFWYRQDPGLGLRLIYFSYDVKMKEKGDIPEGYSVSREKKERFSLILESASTNQTSMYLCASSLGGNSNEQFFGPGTRLTVL.

The chain is built from TRBV20-1 and TRBJ2-2; D ambiguous. V was trimmed by 2 bases and J by 5 bases, leaving 9 bases between them. CDR3 length: 13 amino acids. Germline values: CDR1 DFQATT, CDR2 SNEGSKA (reference sequence). The CDR3 sequence is CSARKYSTGELFF. CDR3 nucleotide sequence: TGCAGTGCTAGAAAATACTCAACCGGGGAGCTGTTTTTT.

The chain is built from TRBV7-9 and TRBJ2-1; D might be TRBD1 (5 bases). Germline CDR1 SEHNR, CDR2 FQNEAQ (reference sequence). The V and J ends lost 7 bases and 7 bases respectively, with 11 bases between them. This CDR3 spans 12 amino acids. CDR3 DNA sequence: TGTGCCAGCACCCTGCAGGGAAATGAGCAGTTCTTC. Protein: CASTLQGNEQFF.

The chain is built from TRBV5-1 and TRBJ2-1, with 7 bases identical to TRBD2. V lost 3 bases, J lost 8 bases, and 11 bases stayed unmatched. Germline assignment: CDR1 SGHRS and CDR2 YFSETQ. The length of the CDR3 is 15 residues. The CDR3 here is CASSWGDYLRDEQFF. The DNA of the CDR3 is TGCGCCAGCAGCTGGGGGGACTACCTCCGGGATGAGCAGTTCTTC.

This clonotype was counted a single time. The genes are TRBV4-1 and TRBJ2-7; 8 bases are a match to TRBD2. Germline loops: CDR1 MGHRA, CDR2 YSYEKL. CDR3 length equals 16 residues. V was clipped by 1 base and J by 0 bases; unmatched bases: 5. This CDR3 reads CASSQVLAADSYEQYV. The CDR3 region has the DNA TGCGCCAGCAGCCAAGTACTAGCGGCCGACTCCTACGAGCAGTACGTC.